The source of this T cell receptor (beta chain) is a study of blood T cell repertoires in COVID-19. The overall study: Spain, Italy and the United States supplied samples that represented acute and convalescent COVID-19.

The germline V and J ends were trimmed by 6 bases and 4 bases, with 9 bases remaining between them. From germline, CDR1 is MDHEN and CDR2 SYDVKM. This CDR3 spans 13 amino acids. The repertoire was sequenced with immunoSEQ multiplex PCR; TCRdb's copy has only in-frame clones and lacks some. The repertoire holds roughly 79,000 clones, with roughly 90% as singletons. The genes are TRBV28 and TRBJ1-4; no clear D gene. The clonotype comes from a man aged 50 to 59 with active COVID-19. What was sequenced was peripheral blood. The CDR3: CASRLPVNEKLFF. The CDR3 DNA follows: TGTGCCAGCAGATTACCAGTTAATGAAAAACTGTTTTTT.